This TCR beta chain originates from a study of graft-versus-host responses after intestinal transplantation. Broader study findings: GvH clones appeared in recipient marrow, some first in ileum or blood.

Profiled with immunoSEQ multiplex PCR; TCRdb holds only in-frame clones, not every one. The sample yields some 84,000 clones, roughly 80% seen once. With regard to this clone: Its specificity is unknown.

This CDR3 comprises 15 residues. Trimming took 8 bases from V and 5 from J; bases not matched to a gene: 15. The germline V gene has CDR1 MNHEY and CDR2 SVGAGI. This sample comprised unstimulated CD4+ T cells sorted from spleen or lymph node cells, obtained before intestinal transplant. This chain connects TRBV6-5 to TRBJ2-7, with TRBD1 identical over 7 bases. This receptor was identified in a human donor who received an intestinal transplant. CDR3 in amino acids: CASSLVGTDYNEQYF. Written as DNA, the CDR3 is TGTGCCAGCTCGCTTGTCGGGACAGACTACAACGAGCAGTACTTC.